A single sample is the source of the 11 T cell receptor beta chains below, sequenced in a study of blood T cell repertoires in COVID-19. Repertoires were generated with immunoSEQ multiplex PCR, while TCRdb's copy carries only in-frame clones and drops some. The data hold more than 200,000 clones, with more than 75% observed a single time. The sequencing input was PBMCs or T cells enriched from blood (not recorded which). These receptors were taken from a woman aged 40 to 50 with acute COVID-19.

The chain joins TRBV11-1 to TRBJ2-3; 10 bases map to TRBD1. Trimming at V came to 2 bases and at J to 2 bases, leaving 4 bases not matched to a gene. The germline V gene encodes CDR1 SGHAT and CDR2 FQDESV (reference sequence). This CDR3 is built from 16 residues. The chain's CDR3 is CASSLSGTGATDTQYF. In nucleotides, the CDR3 is TGTGCCAGCAGCTTATCCGGGACAGGGGCCACAGATACGCAGTATTTT.

J is TRBJ1-2 and V is TRBV6-5, with D perhaps matching TRBD1 (6 bases). The CDR3 extends over 15 amino acids. The germline CDR1 and CDR2 sequences are MNHEY and SVGAGI. Trimming left V 5 bases short and J 2 bases short, with 15 bases between. The CDR3, as DNA: TGTGCCAGCAGTACAGGTCGTGGGGGCAACTATGGCTACACCTTC. It is translated as CASSTGRGGNYGYTF.

The chain recombines TRBV29-1 with TRBJ2-7, with 12 bases matching TRBD2. The CDR3 runs to 14 residues. The germline CDR1 and CDR2 sequences are SQVTM and ANQGSEA. V trimming: 6 bases; J trimming: 4 bases; junction bases outside the gene matches: 7. CDR3 sequence: CSVGLAGNFYEQYF. As DNA, the CDR3 is TGCAGCGTCGGACTAGCGGGGAACTTTTACGAGCAGTACTTC.

V and J are TRBV30 and TRBJ1-3; 7 positions agree with TRBD1. This CDR3 contains 14 residues. In germline, CDR1 is GTSNPN, CDR2 SVGIG (reference sequence). The trim removed 3 bases at V and 4 bases at J, leaving 6 bases unmatched. The CDR3 region is CAWRLGQRGNTIYF. The CDR3 coding sequence is TGTGCCTGGAGACTGGGACAGAGAGGAAACACCATATATTTT.

The rearrangement uses TRBV19 and TRBJ2-1; 7 bases fit TRBD2. The V segment lost 10 bases and the J segment 8 bases; nucleotides outside the gene matches: 14. Germline V CDR1 and CDR2: LNHDA, SQIVND (reference sequence). The CDR3 totals 14 residues. The CDR3 sequence is CATSTRTSLDEQFF. The CDR3 region has the DNA TGTGCCACCTCGACCCGGACTAGTTTGGATGAGCAGTTCTTC.

This rearrangement joins TRBV2 to TRBJ1-5, with a weak D call TRBD1 (6 bases). This CDR3 region has 16 residues. Germline V gene sequence: CDR1 SNHLY, CDR2 FYNNEI. Trimming cost V 5 bases and J 6 bases, with 20 bases left between them. This chain's CDR3 is CASSPIRGGPGQPQHF. The DNA of the CDR3 is TGTGCCAGCAGTCCAATAAGGGGGGGGCCAGGTCAGCCCCAGCATTTT. The full variable domain, its missing parts supplied by reference TRBV2 and TRBJ1-5, is EPEVTQTPSHQVTQMGQEVILRCVPISNHLYFYWYRQILGQKVEFLVSFYNNEISEKSEIFDDQFSVERPDGSNFTLKIRSTKLEDSAMYFCASSPIRGGPGQPQHFGDGTRLSIL.

The gene calls are TRBV7-8 and TRBJ1-3; TRBD1 agrees at 7 bases. Germline loops: CDR1 SGHVS, CDR2 FQNEAQ. CDR3 length: 16 residues. V lost 5 bases, J lost 0 bases, and 7 bases stayed unmatched. The CDR3 coding sequence is TGTGCCAGCAGCCCGTTGACAGGGAGCTCTGGAAACACCATATATTTT. Translating gives CASSPLTGSSGNTIYF.

The V gene is TRBV19, the J gene TRBJ2-2; D is ambiguous. Per the germline V gene, CDR1 is LNHDA and CDR2 is SQIVND (reference sequence). This CDR3 spans 14 amino acids. V lost 7 bases and J 4 bases, leaving 13 bases between the germline ends. The CDR3: CASTIRSGTGELFF. The CDR3 DNA sequence: TGTGCCAGTACCATAAGATCGGGCACCGGGGAGCTGTTTTTT.

The J gene is TRBJ1-5, the V gene TRBV3-1 (or the pseudogene TRBV3-2), with 7 bases lining up with TRBD1. Germline CDR1 and CDR2: LGHDT and YNNKEL (reference sequence). V shed 1 base and J 6 bases; nucleotides not matched to a gene: 9. This CDR3 contains 16 residues. Here the CDR3 reads CASSQGAQGVVQPQHF. Written as DNA, the CDR3 is TGTGCCAGCAGCCAAGGGGCTCAGGGGGTTGTTCAGCCCCAGCATTTT.

The gene calls are TRBV7-6 and TRBJ1-1; 7 positions match TRBD1. V was pared by 6 bases and J by 0 bases, with 16 bases of the junction left unmatched. Germline lookup yields CDR1 SGHVS and CDR2 FNYEAQ. The CDR3 has 18 residues. As DNA, the CDR3 is TGTGCCAGCAGTCAACCGGGACAGACTTTAACATTGAACACTGAAGCTTTCTTT. This translates into CASSQPGQTLTLNTEAFF.

V is TRBV2 and J is TRBJ2-7; 8 bases line up with TRBD1. There are 14 residues in the CDR3. Germline CDR1 is SNHLY and CDR2 is FYNNEI. Trimming cost V 6 bases and J 0 bases; bases outside gene matches: 4. The CDR3 DNA sequence: TGTGCCAGCAGGGGGACAGGCTTCTCCTACGAGCAGTACTTC. This gives the protein CASRGTGFSYEQYF.